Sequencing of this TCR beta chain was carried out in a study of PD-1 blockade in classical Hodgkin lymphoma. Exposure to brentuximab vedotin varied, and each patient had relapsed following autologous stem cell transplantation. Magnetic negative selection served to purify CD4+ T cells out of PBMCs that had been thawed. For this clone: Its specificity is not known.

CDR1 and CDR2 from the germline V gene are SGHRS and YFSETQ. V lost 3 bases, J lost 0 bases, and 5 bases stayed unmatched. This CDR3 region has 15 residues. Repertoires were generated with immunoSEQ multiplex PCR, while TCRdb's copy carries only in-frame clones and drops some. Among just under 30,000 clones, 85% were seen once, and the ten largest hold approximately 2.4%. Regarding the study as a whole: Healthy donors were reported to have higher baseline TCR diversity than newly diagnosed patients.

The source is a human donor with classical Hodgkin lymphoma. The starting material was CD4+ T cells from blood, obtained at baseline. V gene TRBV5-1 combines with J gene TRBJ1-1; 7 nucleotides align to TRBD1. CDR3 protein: CASSSRQGLNTEAFF. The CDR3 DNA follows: TGCGCCAGCAGCTCCCGACAGGGCTTGAACACTGAAGCTTTCTTT.